These 15 T cell receptor beta chains were all obtained from the same sample, sequenced in a study of blood T cell repertoires in COVID-19. Assay used: immunoSEQ multiplex PCR; TCRdb lists only in-frame clones, some missing. The sample yields approximately 100,000 clones, approximately 80% seen once. The sequenced sample consisted of peripheral blood. The receptors were gathered from a man in his 60s with acute or convalescent COVID-19.

The rearrangement links TRBV6-5 to TRBJ1-4; maybe TRBD1 (6 bases). CDR1 MNHEY and CDR2 SVGAGI come from the germline V gene. CDR3 length equals 14 residues. V gave up 5 bases and J gave up 4 bases, with 11 bases separating them. In DNA, the CDR3 is TGTGCCAGCAGTATGGGACAATTTAATGAAAAACTGTTTTTT. Amino acid sequence: CASSMGQFNEKLFF.

The chain has TRBV7-2 and TRBJ1-3; no clear D. CDR3 length: 15 amino acids. Trimming left V 4 bases short and J 2 bases short, with 12 bases between. The V gene's germline CDR1 is SGHTA and CDR2 FQGNSA. The CDR3 region has the DNA TGTGCCAGCAGCTCCACCTACCACCCTGGAAACACCATATATTTT. Protein sequence: CASSSTYHPGNTIYF.

V gene TRBV7-2 combines with J gene TRBJ2-2; D is perhaps TRBD1 (6 bases). Germline V lookup: CDR1 SGHTA, CDR2 FQGNSA. V was cut by 8 bases and J by 0 bases, with 13 bases left in between. The CDR3 consists of 15 residues. The CDR3 DNA sequence: TGTGCCAGCTCATCAGACAGGCCGAACACCGGGGAGCTGTTTTTT. Translating gives CASSSDRPNTGELFF.

The chain recombines TRBV7-3 with TRBJ2-3, with 7 bases fitting TRBD1. The CDR3 sequence is 12 residues long. Losses at the gene ends were 5 bases for V and 10 bases for J; bases not matched to a gene: 6. Germline lookup yields CDR1 SGHTA and CDR2 FQGTGA. The CDR3: CASSRTGQAQYF. The CDR3 nucleotides read TGTGCCAGCAGCAGAACCGGACAGGCGCAGTATTTT.

The gene calls are TRBV18 and TRBJ2-1; 10 bases line up with TRBD2. The ends lost 2 bases at V and 6 bases at J; junction bases unmatched: 10. CDR1 is KGHSH and CDR2 is LQKENI in the germline V gene. The CDR3 is made up of 17 amino acids. The CDR3: CASSPSSSGSILNEQFF. The CDR3 DNA is TGTGCCAGCTCACCAAGCTCTAGCGGGAGTATCCTCAATGAGCAGTTCTTC. Together with reference TRBV18 and TRBJ2-1, the CDR3 gives the full variable domain: NAGVMQNPRHLVRRRGQEARLRCSPMKGHSHVYWYRQLPEEGLKFMVYLQKENIIDESGMPKERFSAEFPKEGPSILRIQQVVRGDSAAYFCASSPSSSGSILNEQFFGPGTRLTVL.

The chain carries TRBV5-6 and TRBJ2-2; D is ambiguous. This CDR3 is 12 amino acids long. Trimming shortened V by 3 bases and J by 5 bases, and 5 bases separated the two germline ends. From germline, CDR1 is SGHDT and CDR2 YYEEEE. CDR3 nucleotides: TGTGCCAGCAGCTCAGGTACCGGGGAGCTGTTTTTT. This sequence encodes CASSSGTGELFF.

This clone turned up a few times. The V gene is TRBV10-1, the J gene TRBJ2-3, with D possibly matching TRBD1 (6 bases). The CDR3 has 13 amino acids. Germline V gene data show CDR1 as WNHNN and CDR2 as SYGVQD (reference sequence). Trimming removed 4 bases from V and 6 bases from J, with 11 bases in between. As DNA, the CDR3 is TGCGCCAGCAGTGGGCCAGGGGCGGATACGCAGTATTTT. This encodes CASSGPGADTQYF.

This chain uses TRBV12-5 with TRBJ2-7, with 8 bases aligning to TRBD1. CDR3 size: 19 residues. V lost 1 base to trimming and J lost 4 bases; unmatched junction nucleotides: 18. Germline-derived CDR1 and CDR2 are LGHNT and FRNRAP. The CDR3 DNA reads TGTGCTAGTGGTTTGGACCCGGGACAGGATGGTATGTGGGAGTACGAGCAGTACTTC. Protein: CASGLDPGQDGMWEYEQYF.

The chain has TRBV5-1 and TRBJ2-1, with 9 bases matching TRBD2. CDR3 length equals 16 residues. CDR1 and CDR2 from the germline V gene are SGHRS and YFSETQ. V shed 0 bases, J shed 3 bases, and the junction held 4 bases outside the gene matches. The CDR3: CASSLAGAGGYNEQFF. The CDR3 coding sequence is TGCGCCAGCAGCTTGGCCGGAGCGGGAGGCTACAATGAGCAGTTCTTC. The complete variable domain, with remaining parts taken from reference TRBV5-1 and TRBJ2-1, reads KAGVTQTPRYLIKTRGQQVTLSCSPISGHRSVSWYQQTPGQGLQFLFEYFSETQRNKGNFPGRFSGRQFSNSRSEMNVSTLELGDSALYLCASSLAGAGGYNEQFFGPGTRLTVL.

The chain links TRBV28 to TRBJ2-1; maybe TRBD2 (5 bases). The CDR3 loop spans 15 amino acids. Trimming took 4 bases from V and 4 from J, leaving 14 bases between them. From germline, CDR1 is MDHEN and CDR2 SYDVKM. The CDR3 sequence: CASSSANAGYNEQFF. The CDR3 DNA follows: TGTGCCAGCAGTTCCGCAAACGCGGGTTACAATGAGCAGTTCTTC.

Here the CDR3 reads CASSFQGQETQYF. CDR3 in DNA: TGCGCCAGCAGCTTTCAGGGGCAAGAGACCCAGTACTTC. This chain joins TRBV5-1 and TRBJ2-5, with D perhaps TRBD1 (6 bases). Trimming took off 2 bases at V and 2 bases at J, with 7 bases between the two ends. This CDR3 is built from 13 residues. Germline V gene data show CDR1 as SGHRS and CDR2 as YFSETQ.

The rearrangement uses TRBV18 and TRBJ1-1; no firm D call. The CDR3 consists of 13 residues. Between the trimmed V and J ends, which lost 6 bases and 1 base, there was a span of 9 bases. Germline V gene sequence: CDR1 KGHSH, CDR2 LQKENI. CDR3 coding DNA: TGTGCCAGCTCGAACCGAGAGAACACTGAAGCTTTCTTT. Amino acid sequence: CASSNRENTEAFF.

The chain is built from TRBV6-1 and TRBJ1-6; D not resolved. Trimming removed 2 bases from V and 0 bases from J, with 11 bases in between. This CDR3 contains 17 residues. Germline loops: CDR1 MNHNS, CDR2 SASEGT. CDR3 sequence reads: CASSERTSNSYNSPLHF. The CDR3 DNA follows: TGTGCCAGCAGTGAACGCACTAGTAACTCCTATAATTCACCCCTCCACTTT.

This chain joins TRBV21-1 and TRBJ2-4; the table's D call, TRBD1, has no DNA check behind it. TRBV21-1 is annotated as a pseudogene. The length of the CDR3 is 17 residues. The CDR3 sequence: CASSKATRGQPKNIQYF. CDR3 nucleotide sequence: TGTGCCAGCAGCAAAGCTACCAGGGGACAGCCCAAAAACATTCAGTACTTC.

The genes are TRBV4-1 and TRBJ2-5; 13 bases line up with TRBD2. The CDR3 runs to 16 residues. CDR1 MGHRA and CDR2 YSYEKL come from the germline V gene. V lost 5 bases to trimming and J lost 2 bases; unmatched junction nucleotides: 5. This CDR3 is CASSYTSGGDQETQYF. DNA of the CDR3: TGCGCCAGCAGCTATACTAGCGGGGGGGATCAAGAGACCCAGTACTTC.